This T cell receptor beta chain is from a study of technical replicates of blood from several donors. Germline loops: CDR1 MDHEN, CDR2 SYDVKM. The length of the CDR3 is 14 residues. Trimming removed 7 bases from V and 5 bases from J, with 15 bases in between. Using immunoSEQ multiplex PCR, the repertoire was profiled, and TCRdb retains in-frame clones only, with some absent. The sample includes tens of thousands of clones, around 96% of them seen just once. Sequenced sample: T cells isolated from PBMCs. The sequence was collected from a human donor in good health. This chain links TRBV28 with TRBJ1-5, with D hard to call. CDR3 sequence reads: CASISGSLHQPQHF. In DNA, the CDR3 is TGTGCCAGCATCTCAGGCAGCTTACATCAGCCCCAGCATTTT.